A selection of T cell receptor beta chains follows, all from one sample in a study of CD8 T cells in ankylosing spondylitis. TCRdb independently ran MiXCR on the 5' RACE reads; one entry per CDR3 protein. This sample has approximately 520,000 distinct CDR3 sequences; about 5% occur once, and the top ten carry under 4.5%. The sequencing input was blood, either unsorted or a sorted T cell fraction (not recorded which). These receptors were taken from a male donor with ankylosing spondylitis. Both conserved end residues are part of each CDR3. D genes are given only for firm matches. Clone size is given for some rows only: seen once, a few or many times, or a class if the clone is expanded.

D: .
J: TRBJ2-7
V: TRBV11-2
size: many
CDR3: CASSQDGLYEQYF
DNA: TGTGCCAGCTCGCAGGACGGCCTCTACGAGCAGTACTTC

D: .
J: TRBJ1-3
V: TRBV15
size: many
CDR3: CATSRDRGPNTIYF
DNA: TGTGCCACCAGCAGAGATCGGGGTCCAAACACCATATATTTT

D: .
J: TRBJ1-5
V: TRBV18
size: many
CDR3: CASSPRTVKDQPQHF
DNA: TGTGCCAGCTCACCACGGACAGTCAAGGATCAGCCCCAGCATTTT

D: .
J: TRBJ1-2
V: TRBV11-1
size: many
CDR3: CASSPTGWDGYTF
DNA: TGTGCCAGCAGCCCGACCGGGTGGGATGGCTACACCTTC

D: .
J: TRBJ2-1
V: TRBV7-2
size: many
CDR3: CASSLAYRNEQFF
DNA: TGTGCCAGCAGCTTAGCGTACCGCAATGAGCAGTTCTTC

D: .
J: TRBJ1-1
V: TRBV5-1
size: many
CDR3: CASSLEGSDSNTEAFF
DNA: TGCGCCAGCAGCTTGGAAGGAAGCGATTCAAACACTGAAGCTTTCTTT

D: TRBD2
J: TRBJ2-7
V: TRBV20-1
size: .
CDR3: CCAVPELATHYEQYF
DNA: TGCTGTGCCGTCCCCGAACTAGCGACCCACTACGAGCAGTACTTC

D: .
J: TRBJ1-6
V: TRBV9
size: many
CDR3: CASSVDLHNSPLHF
DNA: TGTGCCAGCAGCGTGGACCTTCATAATTCACCCCTCCACTTT

D: .
J: TRBJ1-2
V: TRBV28
size: many
CDR3: CASSTVGTGSWGYTF
DNA: TGTGCCAGCAGCACCGTCGGGACGGGTTCTTGGGGCTACACCTTC

D: TRBD2
J: TRBJ2-1
V: TRBV10-2
size: many
CDR3: CASRLAGVINEQFF
DNA: TGCGCCAGCAGATTAGCGGGAGTCATCAATGAGCAGTTCTTC

D: .
J: TRBJ1-2
V: TRBV4-2
size: many
CDR3: CASSQDRGFDGYTF
DNA: TGTGCCAGCAGCCAAGATAGGGGGTTCGATGGCTACACCTTC

D: .
J: TRBJ2-5
V: TRBV6-5
size: many
CDR3: CASSYSLPGNVETQYF
DNA: TGTGCCAGCAGTTACTCCCTTCCGGGGAACGTAGAGACCCAGTACTTC

D: .
J: TRBJ2-3
V: TRBV29-1
size: many
CDR3: CSVGWNTDTQYF
DNA: TGCAGCGTTGGATGGAACACAGATACGCAGTATTTT

D: .
J: TRBJ1-1
V: TRBV6-5
size: .
CDR3: CASSDRGLPNTEAFF
DNA: TGTGCCAGCAGTGACCGAGGACTGCCGAACACTGAAGCTTTCTTT

D: TRBD1
J: TRBJ2-7
V: TRBV6-1
size: few
CDR3: CASSVDRSTYEQYF
DNA: TGTGCCAGCAGTGTGGACAGGTCAACCTACGAGCAGTACTTC

D: .
J: TRBJ1-6
V: TRBV20-1
size: many
CDR3: CSARTGNSPLHF
DNA: TGCAGTGCTCGGACTGGCAATTCACCCCTCCACTTT

D: TRBD1
J: TRBJ1-2
V: TRBV6-1
size: few
CDR3: CASDEDRGFLRGYTF
DNA: TGTGCCAGCGACGAGGACAGGGGGTTTCTAAGGGGCTACACCTTC

D: .
J: TRBJ2-2
V: TRBV18
size: many
CDR3: CASSPPLFSENTGELFF
DNA: TGTGCCAGCTCACCACCGCTGTTTAGCGAGAACACCGGGGAGCTGTTTTTT

D: .
J: TRBJ2-2
V: TRBV6-5
size: many
CDR3: CASRNTGELFF
DNA: TGTGCCAGCAGAAACACCGGGGAGCTGTTTTTT

D: .
J: TRBJ2-4
V: TRBV6-5
size: many
CDR3: CASRGPMGIQYF
DNA: TGTGCCAGCAGAGGGCCTATGGGAATTCAGTACTTC

D: .
J: TRBJ2-7
V: TRBV30
size: few
CDR3: CLSEKVSYEQYF
DNA: TGTCTATCTGAGAAGGTCAGTTACGAGCAGTACTTC

D: .
J: TRBJ2-2
V: TRBV20-1
size: .
CDR3: CSAPSRGRFAGELFF
DNA: TGCAGTGCCCCCAGCCGGGGAAGGTTCGCCGGGGAGCTGTTTTTT

D: TRBD1
J: TRBJ2-7
V: TRBV9
size: many
CDR3: CASSEDRGGSGEQYF
DNA: TGTGCCAGCAGCGAGGACAGGGGCGGTTCTGGCGAGCAGTACTTC

D: .
J: TRBJ1-5
V: TRBV7-3
size: many
CDR3: CASSLKGHQPQHF
DNA: TGTGCCAGCAGCTTAAAAGGCCATCAGCCCCAGCATTTT

D: .
J: TRBJ1-1
V: TRBV4-2
size: .
CDR3: CASSQPGINTEAFF
DNA: TGTGCCAGCAGCCAACCAGGGATAAACACTGAAGCTTTCTTT

D: .
J: TRBJ1-2
V: TRBV20-1
size: few
CDR3: CCATPLTGFGVYGYTF
DNA: TGCTGTGCTACACCCCTTACAGGGTTCGGGGTCTATGGCTACACCTTC

D: TRBD1
J: TRBJ1-2
V: TRBV4-2
size: few
CDR3: CASSQITGAGYGYTF
DNA: TGTGCCAGCAGCCAAATAACAGGGGCGGGCTATGGCTACACCTTC

D: .
J: TRBJ1-5
V: TRBV3-1
size: many
CDR3: CASSQDRGNQPQHF
DNA: TGTGCCAGCAGCCAAGATCGGGGGAATCAGCCCCAGCATTTT

D: .
J: TRBJ2-7
V: TRBV7-2
size: many
CDR3: CASSPTPGRTSYEQYF
DNA: TGTGCCAGCAGTCCCACGCCGGGCCGAACATCCTACGAGCAGTACTTC

D: .
J: TRBJ2-1
V: TRBV5-1
size: many
CDR3: CASSLGPRGIYYNEQFF
DNA: TGCGCCAGCAGCTTGGGCCCGAGGGGGATATACTACAATGAGCAGTTCTTC

D: .
J: TRBJ2-1
V: TRBV5-1
size: many
CDR3: CASREDYNEQFF
DNA: TGCGCCAGCAGAGAGGACTACAATGAGCAGTTCTTC

D: TRBD2
J: TRBJ2-1
V: TRBV7-2
size: many
CDR3: CASSLTSGYNEQFF
DNA: TGTGCCAGCAGCCTCACTAGCGGGTACAATGAGCAGTTCTTC

D: TRBD2
J: TRBJ2-5
V: TRBV20-1
size: many
CDR3: CSARDRLTGLVKETQYF
DNA: TGCAGTGCTAGAGATCGTTTAACGGGACTAGTAAAAGAGACCCAGTACTTC

D: TRBD2
J: TRBJ2-1
V: TRBV10-2
size: many
CDR3: CASSRAGGVYNEQFF
DNA: TGCGCCAGCTCGAGGGCGGGAGGGGTCTACAATGAGCAGTTCTTC

D: .
J: TRBJ2-2
V: TRBV10-3
size: many
CDR3: CAIPETGSDTGELFF
DNA: TGTGCCATCCCTGAAACAGGGTCGGACACCGGGGAGCTGTTTTTT

D: .
J: TRBJ1-2
V: TRBV13
size: many
CDR3: CASSLRGGVNYGYTF
DNA: TGTGCCAGCAGCTTGAGGGGAGGAGTGAACTATGGCTACACCTTC

D: .
J: TRBJ2-3
V: TRBV6-5
size: many
CDR3: CASSFLKGASPDTQYF
DNA: TGTGCCAGCAGTTTCCTAAAAGGGGCAAGCCCAGATACGCAGTATTTT

D: .
J: TRBJ2-7
V: TRBV9
size: many
CDR3: CASSVRVGGYEQYF
DNA: TGTGCCAGCAGCGTGAGGGTAGGGGGATACGAGCAGTACTTC

D: .
J: TRBJ2-1
V: TRBV6-2/TRBV6-3
size: many
CDR3: CASSYGGIIYNEQFF
DNA: TGTGCCAGCAGCTACGGGGGTATAATCTACAATGAGCAGTTCTTC

D: .
J: TRBJ2-7
V: TRBV7-9
size: many
CDR3: CASSLASTEQYF
DNA: TGTGCCAGCAGCTTAGCGAGTACGGAGCAGTACTTC

D: .
J: TRBJ2-2
V: TRBV29-1
size: many
CDR3: CSVEQLHTGELFF
DNA: TGCAGCGTTGAACAGCTCCACACCGGGGAGCTGTTTTTT

D: TRBD1
J: TRBJ1-5
V: TRBV18
size: many
CDR3: CASSLYSQGALDQPQHF
DNA: TGTGCCAGCTCACTCTACTCCCAGGGGGCCCTAGATCAGCCCCAGCATTTT

D: TRBD2
J: TRBJ2-1
V: TRBV7-2
size: many
CDR3: CASSLAHRLAGGLGNEQFF
DNA: TGTGCCAGCAGCTTAGCGCATCGGCTAGCGGGGGGGCTTGGCAATGAGCAGTTCTTC

D: .
J: TRBJ2-7
V: TRBV4-3
size: many
CDR3: CASSHAREAYEQYF
DNA: TGCGCCAGCAGCCATGCGAGAGAGGCCTACGAGCAGTACTTC

D: TRBD1
J: TRBJ2-4
V: TRBV5-1
size: many
CDR3: CASSSGQGRNIQYF
DNA: TGCGCCAGCAGCTCGGGACAGGGTCGGAACATTCAGTACTTC

D: TRBD1
J: TRBJ1-5
V: TRBV4-1
size: many
CDR3: CASSRPGQGFDQPQHF
DNA: TGCGCCAGCAGCCGACCGGGACAGGGCTTTGATCAGCCCCAGCATTTT

D: .
J: TRBJ1-2
V: TRBV7-9
size: many
CDR3: CASSWGRDYGYTF
DNA: TGTGCCAGCAGCTGGGGCCGGGACTATGGCTACACCTTC

D: .
J: TRBJ2-3
V: TRBV29-1
size: many
CDR3: CSGALTDTQYF
DNA: TGCAGCGGCGCACTCACAGATACGCAGTATTTT

D: .
J: TRBJ1-1
V: TRBV5-1
size: many
CDR3: CASSLYGPVEAFF
DNA: TGCGCCAGCAGCTTATACGGGCCCGTTGAAGCTTTCTTT

D: .
J: TRBJ1-2
V: TRBV5-5
size: few
CDR3: CASSPRELGGLTDGYTF
DNA: TGTGCCAGCAGCCCCCGAGAGTTGGGGGGGCTTACCGATGGCTACACCTTC

D: .
J: TRBJ2-1
V: TRBV5-1
size: few
CDR3: CASSLVWGALEADPRLRYNEQFF
DNA: TGCGCCAGCAGCTTGGTATGGGGGGCGCTTGAAGCCGATCCCCGGCTGCGATACAATGAGCAGTTCTTC

D: TRBD1
J: TRBJ2-5
V: TRBV25-1
size: many
CDR3: CASSEDERPTGLSPETQYF
DNA: TGTGCCAGCAGTGAAGATGAGAGACCGACAGGGCTATCCCCAGAGACCCAGTACTTC

D: .
J: TRBJ2-3
V: TRBV4-2
size: many
CDR3: CASSPQLVITDTQYF
DNA: TGTGCCAGCAGCCCGCAACTAGTCATTACAGATACGCAGTATTTT

D: .
J: TRBJ1-4
V: TRBV10-3
size: many
CDR3: CAITGTPNEKLFF
DNA: TGTGCCATCACCGGGACGCCTAATGAAAAACTGTTTTTT

D: .
J: TRBJ2-3
V: TRBV29-1
size: .
CDR3: CSVEADTQYF
DNA: TGCAGCGTTGAGGCAGATACGCAGTATTTT

D: .
J: TRBJ2-1
V: TRBV20-1
size: few
CDR3: CSAPHRSGSSYNEQFF
DNA: TGCAGTGCTCCACACAGATCCGGGAGCTCCTACAATGAGCAGTTCTTC